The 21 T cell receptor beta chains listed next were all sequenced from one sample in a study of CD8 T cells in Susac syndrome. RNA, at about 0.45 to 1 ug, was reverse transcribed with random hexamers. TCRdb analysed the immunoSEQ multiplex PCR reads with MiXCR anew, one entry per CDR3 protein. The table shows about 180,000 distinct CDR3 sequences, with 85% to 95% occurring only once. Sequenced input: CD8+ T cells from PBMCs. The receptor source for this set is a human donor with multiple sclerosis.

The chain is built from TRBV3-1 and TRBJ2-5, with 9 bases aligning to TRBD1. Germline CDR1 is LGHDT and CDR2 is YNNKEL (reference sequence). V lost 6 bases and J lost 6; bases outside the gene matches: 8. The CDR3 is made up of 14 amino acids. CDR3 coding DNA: TGTGCCAGCAGTCGGGACAGGGTCAAGAAGACCCAGTACTTC. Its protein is CASSRDRVKKTQYF.

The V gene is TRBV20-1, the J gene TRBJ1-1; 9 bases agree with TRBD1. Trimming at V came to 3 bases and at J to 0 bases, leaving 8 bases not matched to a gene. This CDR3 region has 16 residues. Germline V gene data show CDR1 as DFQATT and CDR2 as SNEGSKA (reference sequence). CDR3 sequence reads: CSARDRGALVNTEAFF. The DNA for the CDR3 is TGCAGTGCTAGGGACAGGGGTGCCCTAGTGAACACTGAAGCTTTCTTT.

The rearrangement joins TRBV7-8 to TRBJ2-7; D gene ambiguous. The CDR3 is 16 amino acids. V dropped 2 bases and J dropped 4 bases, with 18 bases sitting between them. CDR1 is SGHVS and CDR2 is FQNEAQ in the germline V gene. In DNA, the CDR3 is TGTGCCAGCAGCTTAAGTCCGGCACTACCCGATTACGAGCAGTACTTC. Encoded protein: CASSLSPALPDYEQYF.

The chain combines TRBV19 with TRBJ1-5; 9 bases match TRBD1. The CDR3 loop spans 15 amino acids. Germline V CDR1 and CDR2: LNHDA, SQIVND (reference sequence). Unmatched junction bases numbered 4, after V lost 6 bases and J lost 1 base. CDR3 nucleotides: TGTGCCAGTAGGACAGGGGGGTTAAGCAATCAGCCCCAGCATTTT. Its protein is CASRTGGLSNQPQHF. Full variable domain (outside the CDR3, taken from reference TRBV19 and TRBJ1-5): DGGITQSPKYLFRKEGQNVTLSCEQNLNHDAMYWYRQDPGQGLRLIYYSQIVNDFQKGDIAEGYSVSREKKESFPLTVTSAQKNPTAFYLCASRTGGLSNQPQHFGDGTRLSIL.

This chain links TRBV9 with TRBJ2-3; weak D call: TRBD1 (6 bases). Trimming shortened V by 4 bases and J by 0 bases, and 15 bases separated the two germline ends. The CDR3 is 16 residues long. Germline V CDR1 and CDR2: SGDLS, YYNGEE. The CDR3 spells CASSTRTDTSTDTQYF. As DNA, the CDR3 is TGTGCCAGCAGCACTCGGACAGACACTAGCACAGATACGCAGTATTTT.

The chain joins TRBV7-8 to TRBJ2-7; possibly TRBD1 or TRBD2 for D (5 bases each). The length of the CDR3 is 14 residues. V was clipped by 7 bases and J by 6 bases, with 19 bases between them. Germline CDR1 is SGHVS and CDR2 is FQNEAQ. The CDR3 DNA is TGTGCCAGCACAACCGGGACCCCGGCCAGCGAGCAGTACTTC. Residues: CASTTGTPASEQYF.

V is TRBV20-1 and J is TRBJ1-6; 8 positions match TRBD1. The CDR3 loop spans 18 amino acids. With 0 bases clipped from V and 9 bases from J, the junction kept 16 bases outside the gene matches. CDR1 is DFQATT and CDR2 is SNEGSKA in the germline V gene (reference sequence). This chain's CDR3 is CSARDQGTDREFSSPLHF. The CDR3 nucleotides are TGCAGTGCTAGAGATCAGGGTACGGACAGGGAGTTTTCTTCACCCCTCCACTTT.

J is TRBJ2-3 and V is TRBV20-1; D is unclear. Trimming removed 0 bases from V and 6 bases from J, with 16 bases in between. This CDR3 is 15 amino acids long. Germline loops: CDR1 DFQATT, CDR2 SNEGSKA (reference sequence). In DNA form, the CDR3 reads TGCAGTGCTAGAGATAGTTCCCGACTTCTGGATACGCAGTATTTT. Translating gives CSARDSSRLLDTQYF.

Here the CDR3 reads CASSQGQGNSPLHF. The CDR3 nucleotides read TGTGCCAGCAGCCAGGGACAGGGCAATTCACCCCTCCACTTT. V and J are TRBV7-9 and TRBJ1-6; 9 bases line up with TRBD1. Germline loops: CDR1 SEHNR, CDR2 FQNEAQ (reference sequence). V lost 5 bases, J lost 7 bases, and 3 bases stayed unmatched. The CDR3 runs 14 residues.

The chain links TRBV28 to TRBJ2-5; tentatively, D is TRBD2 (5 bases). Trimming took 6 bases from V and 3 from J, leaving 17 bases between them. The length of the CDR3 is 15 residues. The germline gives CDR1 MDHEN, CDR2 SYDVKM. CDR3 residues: CASRPPESGEETQYF. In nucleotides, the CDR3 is TGTGCCAGCAGGCCCCCGGAGAGCGGAGAAGAGACCCAGTACTTC.

This CDR3 is CASSLAGGGPYNEQFF. CDR3 nucleotides: TGTGCCAGCAGCCTTGCTGGGGGAGGGCCCTACAATGAGCAGTTCTTC. V gene TRBV7-3 combines with J gene TRBJ2-1, with TRBD2 identical over 7 bases. V was clipped by 5 bases and J by 2 bases; unmatched bases: 9. CDR1 and CDR2 (germline): SGHTA, FQGTGA. The CDR3 sequence is 16 residues long.

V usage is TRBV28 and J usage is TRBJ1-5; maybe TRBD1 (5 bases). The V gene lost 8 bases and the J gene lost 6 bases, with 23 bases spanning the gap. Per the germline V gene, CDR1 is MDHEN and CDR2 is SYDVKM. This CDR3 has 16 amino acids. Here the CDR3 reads CASVPQGVTQGQPQHF. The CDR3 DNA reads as TGTGCCAGCGTTCCCCAGGGCGTGACACAAGGTCAGCCCCAGCATTTT.

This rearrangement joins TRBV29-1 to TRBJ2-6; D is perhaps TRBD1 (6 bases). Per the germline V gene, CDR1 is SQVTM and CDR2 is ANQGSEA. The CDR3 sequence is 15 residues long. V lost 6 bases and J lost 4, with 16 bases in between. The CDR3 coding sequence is TGCAGCGTCCTCTCTACAGGGATCGGGGCCAACGTCCTGACTTTC. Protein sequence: CSVLSTGIGANVLTF. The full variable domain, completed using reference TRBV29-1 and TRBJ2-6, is SAVISQKPSRDICQRGTSLTIQCQVDSQVTMMFWYRQQPGQSLTLIATANQGSEATYESGFVIDKFPISRPNLTFSTLTVSNMSPEDSSIYLCSVLSTGIGANVLTFGAGSRLTVL.

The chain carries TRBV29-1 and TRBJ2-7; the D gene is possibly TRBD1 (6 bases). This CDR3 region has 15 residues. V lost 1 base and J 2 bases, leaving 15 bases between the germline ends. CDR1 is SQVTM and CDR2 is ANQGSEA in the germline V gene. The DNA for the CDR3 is TGCAGCGTTGAAGGGGGGCAGACAGCAGCCTACGAGCAGTACTTC. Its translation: CSVEGGQTAAYEQYF.

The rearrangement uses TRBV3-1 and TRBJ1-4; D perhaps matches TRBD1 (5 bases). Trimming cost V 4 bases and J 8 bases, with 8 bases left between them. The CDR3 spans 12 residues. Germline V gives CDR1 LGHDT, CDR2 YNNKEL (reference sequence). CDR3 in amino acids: CASSPGVEKLFF. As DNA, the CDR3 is TGTGCCAGCAGCCCGGGGGTCGAAAAACTGTTTTTT.

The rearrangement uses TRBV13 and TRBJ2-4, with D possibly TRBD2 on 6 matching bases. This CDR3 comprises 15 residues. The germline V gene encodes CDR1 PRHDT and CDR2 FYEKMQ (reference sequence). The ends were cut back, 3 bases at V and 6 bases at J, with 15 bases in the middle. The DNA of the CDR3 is TGTGCCAGCAGCTTGGGGGGAGGAGAATCAAACATTCAGTACTTC. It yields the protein CASSLGGGESNIQYF.

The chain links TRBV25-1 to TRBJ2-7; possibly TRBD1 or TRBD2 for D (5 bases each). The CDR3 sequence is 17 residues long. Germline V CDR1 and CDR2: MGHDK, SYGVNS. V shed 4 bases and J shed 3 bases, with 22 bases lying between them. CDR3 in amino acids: CASSGITPGRLNYEQYF. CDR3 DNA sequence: TGTGCCAGCAGTGGCATAACTCCGGGACGGCTAAACTACGAGCAGTACTTC.

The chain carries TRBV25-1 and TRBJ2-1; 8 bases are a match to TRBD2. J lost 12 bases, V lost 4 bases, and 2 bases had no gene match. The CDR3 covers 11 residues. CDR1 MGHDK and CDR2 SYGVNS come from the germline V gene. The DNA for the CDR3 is TGTGCCAGCAGTGCGGGAGGGGGGCAGTTCTTC. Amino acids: CASSAGGGQFF.

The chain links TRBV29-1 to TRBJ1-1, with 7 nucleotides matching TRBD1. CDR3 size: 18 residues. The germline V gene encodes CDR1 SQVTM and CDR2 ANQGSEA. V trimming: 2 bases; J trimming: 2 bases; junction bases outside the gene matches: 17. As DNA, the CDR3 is TGCAGCGTTGAAATCCCCGGGACAGCAGTTCGTGTAAACACTGAAGCTTTCTTT. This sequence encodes CSVEIPGTAVRVNTEAFF.

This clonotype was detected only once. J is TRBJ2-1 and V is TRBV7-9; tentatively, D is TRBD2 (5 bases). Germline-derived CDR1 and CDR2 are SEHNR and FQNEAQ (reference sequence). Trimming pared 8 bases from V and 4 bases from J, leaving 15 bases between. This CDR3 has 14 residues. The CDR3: CASAGGASYNEQFF. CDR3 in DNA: TGTGCCAGCGCGGGCGGAGCCTCTTACAATGAGCAGTTCTTC. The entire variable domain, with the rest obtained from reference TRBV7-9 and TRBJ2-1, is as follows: DTGVSQNPRHKITKRGQNVTFRCDPISEHNRLYWYRQTLGQGPEFLTYFQNEAQLEKSRLLSDRFSAERPKGSFSTLEIQRTEQGDSAMYLCASAGGASYNEQFFGPGTRLTVL.

The CDR3 sequence: CSAPLAGERTDTQYF. CDR3 DNA: TGCAGTGCACCACTAGCGGGGGAGCGCACAGATACGCAGTATTTT. This rearrangement joins TRBV20-1 to TRBJ2-3; TRBD2 matches at 11 bases. This CDR3 has 15 residues. With 6 bases clipped from V and 1 base from J, the junction kept 6 bases outside the gene matches. Germline V gene sequence: CDR1 DFQATT, CDR2 SNEGSKA (reference sequence).